A selection of T cell receptor beta chains follows, all from one sample in a study of CD8+ T cells in alopecia areata. The table came from immunoSEQ multiplex PCR; TCRdb's copy has only in-frame clones and leaves some out. The profile shows 200,000 to 250,000 clones, 50% to 75% of them singletons. The input for sequencing was CD4+ T cells sorted from blood, taken at week 4, from a patient treated with tofacitinib. The receptors here all came from a human donor with alopecia areata. CDR3s include the opening cysteine and the closing phenylalanine or tryptophan. The D gene is left open where the match is weak. Not every row has a clone size; where given, it reads once, few, many or a size class.

J gene: TRBJ1-4
clone size: once
D gene: -
V gene: TRBV5-1
CDR3 protein: CASSSGTADEKLFF
CDR3 DNA: TGCGCCAGCAGCTCCGGGACGGCGGATGAAAAACTGTTTTTT

J gene: TRBJ1-2
clone size: -
D gene: -
V gene: TRBV9
CDR3 protein: CASSVVGGVGYTF
CDR3 DNA: TGTGCCAGCAGCGTAGTGGGGGGCGTAGGCTACACCTTC

J gene: TRBJ2-2
clone size: -
D gene: -
V gene: TRBV27
CDR3 protein: CASSLSRRGNTGELFF
CDR3 DNA: TGTGCCAGCAGTTTATCGAGGCGGGGGAACACCGGGGAGCTGTTTTTT

J gene: TRBJ2-5
clone size: few
D gene: TRBD2
V gene: TRBV5-1
CDR3 protein: CASSPEGLVETQYF
CDR3 DNA: TGCGCCAGCAGCCCCGAGGGACTAGTGGAGACCCAGTACTTC

J gene: TRBJ2-3
clone size: -
D gene: -
V gene: TRBV6-5
CDR3 protein: CATSWRISTDTQYF
CDR3 DNA: TGTGCCACCTCTTGGAGGATAAGCACAGATACGCAGTATTTT

J gene: TRBJ1-4
clone size: once
D gene: -
V gene: TRBV30
CDR3 protein: CASTGYPTNEKLFF
CDR3 DNA: TGTGCCTCGACAGGTTACCCAACTAATGAAAAACTGTTTTTT

J gene: TRBJ1-1
clone size: few
D gene: TRBD1
V gene: TRBV30
CDR3 protein: CAWSVPGGNTEAFF
CDR3 DNA: TGTGCCTGGAGTGTCCCAGGGGGGAACACTGAAGCTTTCTTT

J gene: TRBJ2-1
clone size: -
D gene: -
V gene: TRBV11-2
CDR3 protein: CASSLAGRGYEQFF
CDR3 DNA: TGTGCCAGCAGCTTAGCAGGCAGGGGATATGAGCAGTTCTTC

J gene: TRBJ1-1
clone size: -
D gene: -
V gene: TRBV7-9
CDR3 protein: CASSPRTVWTEAFF
CDR3 DNA: TGTGCCAGCAGCCCCAGGACAGTATGGACTGAAGCTTTCTTT

J gene: TRBJ2-2
clone size: -
D gene: -
V gene: TRBV10-3
CDR3 protein: CAISDSTLGAGELFF
CDR3 DNA: TGTGCCATCAGTGACTCTACCTTGGGGGCCGGGGAGCTGTTTTTT

J gene: TRBJ2-4
clone size: -
D gene: -
V gene: TRBV30
CDR3 protein: CAWSPQNIQYF
CDR3 DNA: TGTGCCTGGAGTCCACAGAACATTCAGTACTTC

J gene: TRBJ2-1
clone size: few
D gene: -
V gene: TRBV2
CDR3 protein: CASSVGGPPNEQFF
CDR3 DNA: TGTGCCAGCAGTGTAGGGGGGCCCCCTAATGAGCAGTTCTTC

J gene: TRBJ2-7
clone size: -
D gene: TRBD1
V gene: TRBV4-1
CDR3 protein: CASSQLGTAYEQYF
CDR3 DNA: TGCGCCAGCAGTCAACTTGGGACAGCCTACGAGCAGTACTTC

J gene: TRBJ1-1
clone size: once
D gene: -
V gene: TRBV30
CDR3 protein: CAWKAGGTEAFF
CDR3 DNA: TGTGCCTGGAAAGCGGGGGGGACTGAAGCTTTCTTT

J gene: TRBJ1-1
clone size: -
D gene: TRBD1
V gene: TRBV29-1
CDR3 protein: CSVVRFGQGVTEAFF
CDR3 DNA: TGCAGCGTTGTTCGTTTTGGACAGGGAGTCACTGAAGCTTTCTTT

J gene: TRBJ2-5
clone size: few
D gene: -
V gene: TRBV29-1
CDR3 protein: CSVEVWGQTQYF
CDR3 DNA: TGCAGCGTTGAGGTCTGGGGACAGACCCAGTACTTC

J gene: TRBJ1-2
clone size: -
D gene: -
V gene: TRBV5-1
CDR3 protein: CASSEDTRAYGYTF
CDR3 DNA: TGCGCCAGCAGCGAAGACACACGGGCCTATGGCTACACCTTC

J gene: TRBJ2-7
clone size: -
D gene: TRBD1
V gene: TRBV5-1
CDR3 protein: CASSTGTDSYEQYF
CDR3 DNA: TGCGCCAGCAGCACCGGGACAGATTCCTACGAGCAGTACTTC

J gene: TRBJ2-7
clone size: once
D gene: -
V gene: TRBV30
CDR3 protein: CAWQGIPYEQYF
CDR3 DNA: TGTGCCTGGCAGGGGATCCCTTACGAGCAGTACTTC

J gene: TRBJ2-7
clone size: once
D gene: -
V gene: TRBV15
CDR3 protein: CATSRESFYEQYF
CDR3 DNA: TGTGCCACCAGCAGGGAAAGTTTCTACGAGCAGTACTTC

J gene: TRBJ1-5
clone size: -
D gene: -
V gene: TRBV4-1
CDR3 protein: CASSQGDNNQPQHF
CDR3 DNA: TGCGCCAGCAGCCAAGGGGACAACAATCAGCCCCAGCATTTT

J gene: TRBJ2-5
clone size: -
D gene: -
V gene: TRBV2
CDR3 protein: CASSEATAQETQYF
CDR3 DNA: TGTGCCAGCAGTGAAGCTACAGCCCAAGAGACCCAGTACTTC

J gene: TRBJ2-1
clone size: few
D gene: TRBD2
V gene: TRBV19
CDR3 protein: CASRPYPAGGSYNEQFF
CDR3 DNA: TGTGCCAGTAGGCCCTATCCGGCGGGGGGCTCCTACAATGAGCAGTTCTTC

J gene: TRBJ2-1
clone size: few
D gene: -
V gene: TRBV9
CDR3 protein: CASSVAGGTYNEQFF
CDR3 DNA: TGTGCCAGCAGCGTGGCCGGAGGGACCTACAATGAGCAGTTCTTC

J gene: TRBJ2-7
clone size: -
D gene: TRBD1
V gene: TRBV7-9
CDR3 protein: CASRPTGDEQYF
CDR3 DNA: TGTGCCAGCAGGCCTACAGGGGACGAGCAGTACTTC

J gene: TRBJ1-5
clone size: -
D gene: -
V gene: TRBV7-2
CDR3 protein: CASSLGGLSNQPQHF
CDR3 DNA: TGTGCCAGCAGCTTAGGGGGGCTAAGCAATCAGCCCCAGCATTTT

J gene: TRBJ2-7
clone size: -
D gene: TRBD1
V gene: TRBV27
CDR3 protein: CASRLTGGTGGYEQYF
CDR3 DNA: TGTGCCAGCAGGCTCACCGGGGGGACAGGGGGTTACGAGCAGTACTTC

J gene: TRBJ2-3
clone size: -
D gene: TRBD2
V gene: TRBV29-1
CDR3 protein: CSVEAGGTDTQYF
CDR3 DNA: TGCAGCGTGGAAGCGGGGGGTACAGATACGCAGTATTTT

J gene: TRBJ1-4
clone size: -
D gene: TRBD1
V gene: TRBV19
CDR3 protein: CASSPWTGKGEKLFF
CDR3 DNA: TGTGCCAGTAGTCCCTGGACAGGGAAGGGTGAAAAACTGTTTTTT

J gene: TRBJ1-4
clone size: -
D gene: -
V gene: TRBV30
CDR3 protein: CAWRESGHEKLFF
CDR3 DNA: TGTGCCTGGAGGGAATCGGGGCATGAAAAACTGTTTTTT

J gene: TRBJ1-5
clone size: -
D gene: -
V gene: TRBV13
CDR3 protein: CASSSDSNQPQHF
CDR3 DNA: TGTGCCAGCAGCTCCGATAGCAATCAGCCCCAGCATTTT

J gene: TRBJ2-5
clone size: few
D gene: -
V gene: TRBV6-5
CDR3 protein: CASSYGGVETQYF
CDR3 DNA: TGTGCCAGCAGTTACGGGGGAGTGGAGACCCAGTACTTC

J gene: TRBJ1-2
clone size: -
D gene: TRBD1
V gene: TRBV30
CDR3 protein: CAWRTKQGYYGYTF
CDR3 DNA: TGTGCCTGGAGGACAAAACAGGGGTACTATGGCTACACCTTC

J gene: TRBJ2-1
clone size: -
D gene: TRBD2
V gene: TRBV7-2
CDR3 protein: CASSFSRIAGASYNEQFF
CDR3 DNA: TGTGCCAGCAGCTTTTCCCGGATAGCGGGGGCCTCCTACAATGAGCAGTTCTTC

J gene: TRBJ2-1
clone size: -
D gene: TRBD1
V gene: TRBV10-3
CDR3 protein: CATSPRQGRDEQFF
CDR3 DNA: TGTGCCACCAGCCCACGACAGGGAAGGGATGAGCAGTTCTTC

J gene: TRBJ1-5
clone size: few
D gene: TRBD1
V gene: TRBV6-5
CDR3 protein: CASSSLTGGNQPQHF
CDR3 DNA: TGTGCCAGCAGTTCCCTGACAGGGGGCAATCAGCCCCAGCATTTT

J gene: TRBJ1-2
clone size: -
D gene: TRBD1
V gene: TRBV7-2
CDR3 protein: CASSLWTTGGSAGYTF
CDR3 DNA: TGTGCCAGCAGCTTATGGACCACAGGGGGGTCCGCTGGCTACACCTTC

J gene: TRBJ2-1
clone size: -
D gene: -
V gene: TRBV29-1
CDR3 protein: CSARRDEQFF
CDR3 DNA: TGCAGCGCCCGCCGCGATGAGCAGTTCTTC

J gene: TRBJ2-5
clone size: -
D gene: -
V gene: TRBV6-1
CDR3 protein: CASLGTPQETQYF
CDR3 DNA: TGTGCCAGCCTCGGGACACCACAAGAGACCCAGTACTTC

J gene: TRBJ1-5
clone size: few
D gene: -
V gene: TRBV29-1
CDR3 protein: CSVEDAGEPQHF
CDR3 DNA: TGCAGCGTTGAAGATGCCGGGGAGCCCCAGCATTTT

J gene: TRBJ2-3
clone size: -
D gene: -
V gene: TRBV5-1
CDR3 protein: CASSLGLARTDTQYF
CDR3 DNA: TGCGCCAGCAGCTTGGGTTTGGCCCGCACAGATACGCAGTATTTT

J gene: TRBJ2-7
clone size: -
D gene: -
V gene: TRBV4-2
CDR3 protein: CASSQDQAVYPYEQYF
CDR3 DNA: TGTGCCAGCAGCCAAGATCAGGCAGTCTACCCCTACGAGCAGTACTTC

J gene: TRBJ2-3
clone size: -
D gene: TRBD2
V gene: TRBV7-8
CDR3 protein: CASSLVAGGRADTQYF
CDR3 DNA: TGTGCCAGCAGCTTAGTGGCGGGGGGGCGCGCAGATACGCAGTATTTT

J gene: TRBJ2-5
clone size: -
D gene: -
V gene: TRBV2
CDR3 protein: CASKRGEQETQYF
CDR3 DNA: TGTGCCAGTAAAAGGGGGGAACAAGAGACCCAGTACTTC

J gene: TRBJ2-7
clone size: -
D gene: TRBD1
V gene: TRBV29-1
CDR3 protein: CSVAGQGTGEQYF
CDR3 DNA: TGCAGCGTTGCAGGACAGGGAACGGGCGAGCAGTACTTC

J gene: TRBJ1-6
clone size: -
D gene: TRBD1
V gene: TRBV6-5
CDR3 protein: CASTPGTGASPLHF
CDR3 DNA: TGTGCCAGCACCCCGGGGACAGGGGCTTCACCCCTCCACTTT

J gene: TRBJ1-4
clone size: -
D gene: TRBD1
V gene: TRBV30
CDR3 protein: CAWSTGRFNEKLFF
CDR3 DNA: TGTGCCTGGTCGACAGGGCGATTTAATGAAAAACTGTTTTTT

J gene: TRBJ2-5
clone size: -
D gene: TRBD1
V gene: TRBV27
CDR3 protein: CASSFRQGGAQYF
CDR3 DNA: TGTGCCAGCAGTTTTCGACAGGGGGGTGCCCAGTACTTC

J gene: TRBJ2-3
clone size: -
D gene: -
V gene: TRBV29-1
CDR3 protein: CSVGASTDTQYF
CDR3 DNA: TGCAGCGTTGGGGCATCCACAGATACGCAGTATTTT

J gene: TRBJ1-2
clone size: -
D gene: -
V gene: TRBV18
CDR3 protein: CASSPRAGRNYGYTF
CDR3 DNA: TGTGCCAGCTCACCAAGGGCAGGGCGTAACTATGGCTACACCTTC

J gene: TRBJ2-5
clone size: few
D gene: -
V gene: TRBV25-1
CDR3 protein: CASSEQGETQYF
CDR3 DNA: TGTGCCAGCAGTGAACAGGGGGAGACCCAGTACTTC

J gene: TRBJ2-1
clone size: once
D gene: -
V gene: TRBV7-2
CDR3 protein: CASSLRDGAYNEQFF
CDR3 DNA: TGTGCCAGCAGCTTACGGGACGGCGCGTACAATGAGCAGTTCTTC

J gene: TRBJ2-7
clone size: -
D gene: -
V gene: TRBV9
CDR3 protein: CASSVGGRTGTYEQYF
CDR3 DNA: TGTGCCAGCAGCGTGGGCGGTCGGACGGGGACCTACGAGCAGTACTTC

J gene: TRBJ2-3
clone size: -
D gene: TRBD2
V gene: TRBV5-6
CDR3 protein: CASSLRRGAATDTQYF
CDR3 DNA: TGTGCCAGCAGCTTGAGGCGGGGGGCCGCCACAGATACGCAGTATTTT

J gene: TRBJ1-6
clone size: -
D gene: TRBD1
V gene: TRBV5-1
CDR3 protein: CASSSGQVSLGSPLHF
CDR3 DNA: TGCGCCAGCAGCTCCGGACAGGTCTCATTGGGATCACCCCTCCACTTT